This is a list of T cell receptor beta chains from one sample in a study of cytomegalovirus exposure and HLA in healthy donors. Using immunoSEQ multiplex PCR, the repertoire was profiled, and TCRdb retains in-frame clones only, with some absent. The sample consists of about 37,000 clones, 70% to 85% of them appearing once. Input material: PBMCs. All receptors come from a man aged 25 to 40 in good health and CMV-seronegative. Each CDR3 is given with its conserved first and last residue. D genes are given only for firm matches. Some rows have no size entry. The others give once, few or many, or a class for an expanded clone.

d_call v_call clone_size cdr3_aa
NA TRBV18 NA CASSPSLNTEAFF
NA TRBV28 NA CASSGTRASDYGYTF
TRBD1 TRBV6-5 few CASSPGTGGNEKLFF
NA TRBV7-9 NA CASSLLAVADTQYF
NA TRBV15 few CATSRDRGTLTVTGNTIYF
TRBD2 TRBV7-3 once CASSAQRERPAGELFF
TRBD1 TRBV6-1 NA CASSTPTGRNQPQHF
TRBD2 TRBV6-1 NA CASTGGNTDTQYF
TRBD2 TRBV9 NA CASSRTSGSSYNEQFF
NA TRBV28 NA CASSRLWPGAGSNPFYEQYF
NA TRBV6-1 NA CASSPREDSNQPQHF
TRBD1 TRBV5-1 NA CASSLTGDQADTQYF
NA TRBV27 NA CASFDYGSYGYTF
NA TRBV6-6 NA CASSPGLLDEQYF
NA TRBV29-1 NA CSAGAGVVYEQYF